Listed below are T cell receptor beta chains from one sample, sequenced in a study of neurological immune-mediated disorders. TCRdb analysed the 5' RACE reads with MiXCR anew, one entry per CDR3 protein. The table shows about 49,000 distinct CDR3 sequences, with roughly 10% occurring only once. The material sequenced was PBMCs. The receptors shown here come from a woman between 35 and 50 years old in good health. Each CDR3 is given with its conserved first and last residue. The order of the fields is J gene, D gene, V gene, clone size, CDR3 protein, CDR3 DNA. The D gene is left open where the match is weak. Size is omitted from some rows. Given values are once, few, many or a class for expanded clones.

TRBJ2-7 | . | TRBV9 | . | CASSDGTFRGEQYF | TGTGCCAGCAGCGATGGGACTTTTCGGGGAGAGCAGTACTTC
TRBJ2-7 | TRBD1 | TRBV27 | many | CASSRRGSNSEQYF | TGTGCCAGCAGTCGCAGGGGGTCCAACAGCGAGCAGTACTTC
TRBJ2-3 | . | TRBV5-1 | many | CASSLEFGGRAQYF | TGCGCCAGCAGCTTGGAGTTCGGGGGGCGCGCGCAGTATTTT
TRBJ1-1 | . | TRBV7-2 | once | CASTLHRNTEAFF | TGTGCCAGCACCCTCCACAGGAACACTGAAGCTTTCTTT
TRBJ2-3 | . | TRBV27 | . | CASSSPGSFKDEQYFGPGTDTQYF | .
TRBJ2-7 | TRBD2 | TRBV6-1 | many | CASSVETSGRVLNYEQYF | TGTGCCAGCAGTGTGGAGACTAGCGGGAGGGTCCTAAACTACGAGCAGTACTTC
TRBJ2-2 | . | TRBV7-9 | many | CASSPRLGELFF | TGTGCCAGCAGCCCTCGTCTCGGGGAGCTGTTTTTT
TRBJ1-2 | . | TRBV27 | many | CASSFHKNYGYTF | TGTGCCAGCAGTTTCCACAAGAACTATGGCTACACCTTC
TRBJ1-1 | . | TRBV20-1 | many | CSARQAGASMNTEAFF | TGCAGTGCCCGGCAAGCCGGAGCTAGCATGAACACTGAAGCTTTCTTT
TRBJ1-6 | TRBD1 | TRBV2 | many | CASSERQGQLGSPLHF | TGTGCCAGCAGTGAGAGACAGGGGCAGTTAGGTTCACCCCTCCACTTT
TRBJ1-1 | TRBD1 | TRBV6-5 | many | CASSSQGAGTEAFF | TGTGCCAGCAGTTCTCAGGGGGCTGGCACTGAAGCTTTCTTT
TRBJ2-2 | . | TRBV20-1 | many | CSARAGAGAGELFF | TGCAGTGCTAGGGCAGGAGCGGGCGCCGGGGAGCTGTTTTTT
TRBJ2-7 | . | TRBV9 | many | CASSVVGDSYEQYF | TGTGCCAGCAGCGTAGTAGGGGACTCCTACGAGCAGTACTTC
TRBJ1-2 | . | TRBV7-2 | many | CASSLASGPWTYGYTF | TGTGCCAGCAGCTTAGCGTCCGGACCGTGGACCTATGGCTACACCTTC
TRBJ1-1 | . | TRBV11-2 | many | CASSSREDTEAFF | TGTGCCAGCAGCTCCAGGGAGGACACTGAAGCTTTCTTT
TRBJ1-2 | . | TRBV12-3/TRBV12-4 | once | CANSLEHRAYGYTF | TGTGCCAACAGTTTAGAGCACAGGGCATATGGCTACACCTTC
TRBJ1-2 | TRBD1 | TRBV14 | many | CASSQEEDRGHYGYTF | TGTGCCAGCAGCCAAGAGGAGGACAGGGGGCATTATGGCTACACCTTC
TRBJ2-3 | TRBD1 | TRBV10-3 | many | CAISVLGQGADTQYF | TGTGCCATCAGTGTACTTGGACAGGGGGCAGATACGCAGTATTTT
TRBJ1-1 | . | TRBV5-1 | many | CASSPGQNTEAFF | TGCGCCAGCAGCCCCGGACAGAACACTGAAGCTTTCTTT
TRBJ2-2 | . | TRBV4-1 | many | CASSQNAVNTGELFF | TGCGCCAGCAGCCAAAACGCAGTAAACACCGGGGAGCTGTTTTTT
TRBJ2-1 | TRBD2 | TRBV2 | . | CASYTSGSGNEQFF | TGTGCCAGCTACACTAGCGGGAGCGGGAATGAGCAGTTCTTC
TRBJ2-7 | . | TRBV25-1 | few | CASSERVSGSYEQYF | TGTGCCAGCAGTGAACGGGTTAGCGGCTCCTACGAGCAGTACTTC
TRBJ2-7 | TRBD2 | TRBV10-1 | many | CASSDPSGRGYEQYF | TGCGCCAGCAGTGACCCTAGCGGGAGGGGATACGAGCAGTACTTC
TRBJ1-5 | . | TRBV5-5 | many | CASSSLPGDQPQHF | TGTGCCAGCAGCTCCCTTCCGGGGGATCAGCCCCAGCATTTT
TRBJ1-1 | . | TRBV7-8 | many | CASSSIKGLGTEAFF | TGTGCCAGCAGCTCAATCAAGGGCCTAGGGACTGAAGCTTTCTTT
TRBJ2-1 | TRBD2 | TRBV20-1 | many | CSAIAGPYNEQFF | TGCAGTGCTATAGCGGGACCCTACAATGAGCAGTTCTTC
TRBJ1-1 | . | TRBV27 | . | CASLSMNTEAFF | TGTGCCAGCCTCTCTATGAACACTGAAGCTTTCTTT
TRBJ2-1 | TRBD2 | TRBV12-3/TRBV12-4 | . | CASSGGGLSGRRNEQFF | TGTGCCAGCAGTGGGGGGGGGCTAAGCGGGAGACGGAATGAGCAGTTCTTC
TRBJ2-7 | . | TRBV15 | many | CATSPREFEQYF | TGTGCCACCAGCCCCCGGGAGTTCGAGCAGTACTTC
TRBJ1-1 | . | TRBV7-8 | once | CASSPRTDLMNTEAFF | TGTGCCAGCAGCCCGAGGACAGATTTAATGAACACTGAAGCTTTCTTT
TRBJ2-2 | . | TRBV5-1 | . | CASSNPGGTVELFF | TGCGCCAGCAGCAACCCTGGGGGCACCGTGGAGCTGTTTTTT